One sample yielded the 24 T cell receptor beta chains listed below, sequenced in a study of control samples from healthy donors and cancer patients. This table comes from immunoSEQ multiplex PCR, and its TCRdb copy is limited to in-frame clones, with some not included. The data contain some 120,000 clones, 93% of them seen just once; the ten biggest clones take up 1.7%. Material for sequencing was PBMCs. Source of these receptors: a man aged 50 or older with head and neck cancer.

The chain recombines TRBV6-2 or TRBV6-3 with TRBJ2-1, with 12 nucleotides matching TRBD2. V shed 6 bases and J 6 bases; nucleotides not matched to a gene: 3. Germline CDR1 is MNHEY and CDR2 is SVGEGT. CDR3 length equals 14 residues. The CDR3 DNA follows: TGTGCCAGCAGGCCTAGCGGGGGGGCCAATGAGCAGTTCTTC. Protein: CASRPSGGANEQFF.

V usage is TRBV11-2 and J usage is TRBJ1-1, with no clear D. V was pared by 0 bases and J by 8 bases, with 13 bases between. There are 14 residues in the CDR3. Looked up from germline, CDR1 is SGHAT and CDR2 is FQNNGV. Here the CDR3 reads CASSLDFPQTEAFF. The CDR3 DNA follows: TGTGCCAGCAGCTTAGATTTCCCACAGACAGAAGCTTTCTTT.

The chain carries TRBV19 and TRBJ2-4; 7 bases are shared with TRBD2. The CDR3 consists of 15 residues. CDR1 is LNHDA and CDR2 is SQIVND in the germline V gene (reference sequence). With 3 bases clipped from V and 8 bases from J, the junction kept 10 bases outside the gene matches. CDR3 protein: CASSMFVGGKDIQYF. CDR3 sequence (DNA): TGTGCCAGTAGTATGTTCGTCGGGGGGAAGGACATTCAGTACTTC.

This chain links TRBV10-3 with TRBJ1-2; the D gene is possibly TRBD1 (5 bases). With 6 bases removed from V and 1 base from J, the gap between germline ends came to 9 bases. Looked up from germline, CDR1 is ENHRY and CDR2 is SYGVKD. The CDR3 is made up of 13 amino acids. The CDR3 DNA is TGTGCCATCAGAGGGACGGATAACTATGGCTACACCTTC. The encoded protein is CAIRGTDNYGYTF.

The V and J genes are TRBV29-1 and TRBJ2-5; no reliable D call. Trimming took off 4 bases at V and 5 bases at J, with 26 bases between the two ends. Germline-derived CDR1 and CDR2 are SQVTM and ANQGSEA. The CDR3 consists of 17 residues. Written as DNA, the CDR3 is TGCAGCGTTGGCACCTGGACGAAGGCCACAAGGATTGAGACCCAGTACTTC. Translating gives CSVGTWTKATRIETQYF.

The chain has TRBV30 and TRBJ2-1, with D possibly TRBD2 on 6 matching bases. The CDR3 totals 13 residues. V lost 2 bases and J lost 5, with 10 bases in between. Germline assignment: CDR1 GTSNPN and CDR2 SVGIG (reference sequence). DNA for the CDR3: TGTGCCTGGAGTCTCCTAGCGAACAATGAGCAGTTCTTC. Amino acid sequence: CAWSLLANNEQFF. Looking up the rest from reference TRBV30 and TRBJ2-1 gives the full variable domain: SQTIHQWPATLVQPVGSPLSLECTVEGTSNPNLYWYRQAAGRGLQLLFYSVGIGQISSEVPQNLSASRPQDRQFILSSKKLLLSDSGFYLCAWSLLANNEQFFGPGTRLTVL.

This sequence joins TRBV4-2 and TRBJ1-2; 7 bases match TRBD1. J gave up 1 base and V 0 bases, and 5 bases lay outside the gene matches. The CDR3 is 16 residues long. Germline CDR1 LGHNA, CDR2 YNFKEQ. CDR3 loop: CASSQDRNRGNYGYTF. The CDR3 coding sequence is TGTGCCAGCAGCCAAGATAGAAACAGGGGTAACTATGGCTACACCTTC.

The chain has TRBV7-8 and TRBJ1-3; tentative D call: TRBD1 (5 bases). V lost 4 bases to trimming and J lost 8 bases, with 15 bases between them. The CDR3 contains 14 residues. Per the germline V gene, CDR1 is SGHVS and CDR2 is FQNEAQ. CDR3: CASSYGEGWHTIYF. The CDR3 DNA reads TGTGCCAGCAGCTACGGGGAGGGGTGGCACACCATATATTTT. Variable domain in full (rest from reference TRBV7-8 and TRBJ1-3): GAGVSQSPRYKVAKRGQDVALRCDPISGHVSLFWYQQALGQGPEFLTYFQNEAQLDKSGLPSDRFFAERPEGSVSTLKIQRTQQEDSAVYLCASSYGEGWHTIYFGEGSWLTVV.

This clone was detected many times. The genes are TRBV29-1 and TRBJ1-2; maybe TRBD1 (6 bases). Trimming pared 4 bases from V and 1 base from J, leaving 16 bases between. CDR1 and CDR2 (germline): SQVTM, ANQGSEA. The CDR3 consists of 15 residues. The CDR3 here is CSVGATGWGNYGYTF. The CDR3, as DNA: TGCAGCGTTGGGGCAACAGGGTGGGGTAACTATGGCTACACCTTC.

The gene calls are TRBV5-6 and TRBJ1-4, with D uncertain. Trimming took 1 base from V and 6 from J, leaving 4 bases between them. CDR3 length: 12 residues. CDR1 is SGHDT, CDR2 YYEEEE, per germline. CDR3 residues: CASSLYDEKLFF. As DNA, the CDR3 is TGTGCCAGCAGCTTGTATGATGAAAAACTGTTTTTT.

The CDR3 DNA is TGTGCCAGCAGTCCAGGCGGTAGTAACTCACCCCTCCACTTT. This codes for CASSPGGSNSPLHF. V and J are TRBV5-4 and TRBJ1-6; unclear D gene. From germline, CDR1 is SGHNT and CDR2 YYREEE (reference sequence). The CDR3 has 14 residues. Trimming removed 5 bases from V and 10 bases from J, with 16 bases in between.

The rearrangement joins TRBV27 to TRBJ2-4, with D perhaps TRBD1 (6 bases). Germline CDR1 is MNHEY and CDR2 is SMNVEV (reference sequence). Trimming took 3 bases from V and 0 from J, leaving 9 bases between them. CDR3 size: 15 residues. DNA of the CDR3: TGTGCCAGCAGTTTCCAGGGGATAGCCAAAAACATTCAGTACTTC. Its protein is CASSFQGIAKNIQYF.

The V call is TRBV11-3, the J call TRBJ2-5; D is undetermined. The CDR3 loop spans 13 amino acids. Germline V gene data show CDR1 as SGHNT and CDR2 as YENEEA. The V and J ends lost 3 bases and 5 bases respectively, with 10 bases between them. The CDR3 here is CASSFGPRETQYF. The CDR3 DNA reads as TGTGCCAGCAGCTTCGGGCCGAGGGAGACCCAGTACTTC.

The V call is TRBV3-1 (or the pseudogene TRBV3-2), the J call TRBJ2-7; TRBD2 agrees at 9 bases. The V segment lost 4 bases and the J segment 0 bases; nucleotides outside the gene matches: 13. The CDR3 totals 18 residues. Germline CDR1 and CDR2: LGHDT and YNNKEL (reference sequence). The DNA of the CDR3 is TGTGCCAGCAGCCGTTTCCTCACTAGCGGGCAAAGCTCCTACGAGCAGTACTTC. It specifies CASSRFLTSGQSSYEQYF.

The chain couples TRBV30 to TRBJ2-4, with 7 bases matching TRBD2. The V segment lost 4 bases and the J segment 0 bases; nucleotides outside the gene matches: 6. CDR3 length: 15 amino acids. The V gene's germline CDR1 is GTSNPN and CDR2 SVGIG (reference sequence). This CDR3 reads CAWNERGLAKNIQYF. CDR3 in DNA: TGTGCCTGGAACGAGCGGGGCCTAGCCAAAAACATTCAGTACTTC.

The rearrangement joins TRBV5-6 to TRBJ2-3; D not certain. Trimming left V 4 bases short and J 0 bases short, with 15 bases between. The germline gives CDR1 SGHDT, CDR2 YYEEEE. The CDR3 runs to 16 residues. Here the CDR3 DNA reads TGTGCCAGCAGCGGCTTAAGGGTCGGCAGCACAGATACGCAGTATTTT. As protein: CASSGLRVGSTDTQYF.

V usage is TRBV11-2 and J usage is TRBJ1-2, with D perhaps TRBD1 (5 bases). V was clipped by 3 bases and J by 4 bases, with 15 bases between them. This CDR3 is built from 15 residues. Germline values: CDR1 SGHAT, CDR2 FQNNGV. In DNA, the CDR3 is TGTGCCAGCAGCTTGGCAGGGTCCCTAGGCTATGGCTACACCTTC. Translation gives CASSLAGSLGYGYTF.

This clone was seen once. CDR3 in amino acids: CASSTPGTRRDEQYF. In nucleotides, the CDR3 is TGTGCCAGTAGTACTCCCGGGACAAGAAGGGACGAGCAGTACTTC. The V and J genes are TRBV19 and TRBJ2-7, with a possible D match to TRBD1 (6 bases). Trimming removed 4 bases at V and 5 bases at J, with 18 bases between. CDR1 and CDR2 from the germline V gene are LNHDA and SQIVND (reference sequence). The CDR3 contains 15 residues.

The V and J genes are TRBV2 and TRBJ1-4; 10 bases line up with TRBD1. This CDR3 contains 16 residues. Germline V gene data show CDR1 as SNHLY and CDR2 as FYNNEI. V lost 5 bases to trimming and J lost 4 bases; unmatched junction nucleotides: 7. For the CDR3, the DNA is TGTGCCAGCAGTCTCGACAGGGGGCAGGGTAATGAAAAACTGTTTTTT. It encodes CASSLDRGQGNEKLFF. Together with reference TRBV2 and TRBJ1-4, the CDR3 gives the full variable domain: EPEVTQTPSHQVTQMGQEVILRCVPISNHLYFYWYRQILGQKVEFLVSFYNNEISEKSEIFDDQFSVERPDGSNFTLKIRSTKLEDSAMYFCASSLDRGQGNEKLFFGSGTQLSVL.

The gene calls are TRBV29-1 and TRBJ2-7; unclear D gene. The germline V and J ends were trimmed by 4 bases and 5 bases, with 9 bases remaining between them. Germline V gene data show CDR1 as SQVTM and CDR2 as ANQGSEA. The CDR3 runs to 11 residues. The DNA for the CDR3 is TGCAGCGTTGTCCTAGGGAACGAGCAGTACTTC. This encodes CSVVLGNEQYF.

The genes are TRBV29-1 and TRBJ1-2; weak D call: TRBD1 (6 bases). Deletions cut 6 bases from V and 8 bases from J, with 16 bases between. Looked up from germline, CDR1 is SQVTM and CDR2 is ANQGSEA. This CDR3 spans 12 amino acids. The CDR3 DNA sequence: TGCAGCGTCGATTTGGGGGCGAGAGGCTACACCTTC. Its translation is CSVDLGARGYTF.

The chain employs TRBV4-1 and TRBJ2-7; TRBD1 matches 10 bases. The germline CDR1 and CDR2 sequences are MGHRA and YSYEKL. The CDR3 has 16 amino acids. J gave up 3 bases and V 3 bases, and 8 bases lay outside the gene matches. CDR3 sequence reads: CASSQRVGQGIYEQYF. The CDR3 nucleotides are TGCGCCAGCAGCCAGAGAGTGGGACAGGGGATCTACGAGCAGTACTTC.

This chain connects TRBV10-3 to TRBJ1-1; 7 bases map to TRBD1. Germline CDR1 ENHRY, CDR2 SYGVKD. With 6 bases clipped from V and 4 bases from J, the junction kept 5 bases outside the gene matches. This CDR3 comprises 13 residues. In DNA, the CDR3 is TGTGCCATCAGCCCGGGACAGACCACTGAAGCTTTCTTT. Encoded protein: CAISPGQTTEAFF.

The rearrangement uses TRBV28 and TRBJ2-1; 9 bases are shared with TRBD1. V was clipped by 5 bases and J by 3 bases; unmatched bases: 11. The CDR3 loop spans 17 amino acids. Germline V gene data show CDR1 as MDHEN and CDR2 as SYDVKM. This CDR3 reads CASSPDGGTGNYNEQFF. Written as DNA, the CDR3 is TGTGCCAGCAGTCCCGACGGAGGGACAGGGAACTACAATGAGCAGTTCTTC. The entire variable domain, with the rest obtained from reference TRBV28 and TRBJ2-1, is as follows: DVKVTQSSRYLVKRTGEKVFLECVQDMDHENMFWYRQDPGLGLRLIYFSYDVKMKEKGDIPEGYSVSREKKERFSLILESASTNQTSMYLCASSPDGGTGNYNEQFFGPGTRLTVL.